The entry that follows covers one T cell receptor beta chain sequence. CDR3 size: 16 residues. CDR1 and CDR2 (germline): MGHDK, SYGVNS. J was trimmed by 5 bases and V by 5 bases; bases with no gene match: 9. The record originates from a study of shared clonotypes between healthy human individuals. The repertoire was sequenced with immunoSEQ multiplex PCR; TCRdb's copy has only in-frame clones and lacks some. Of fewer than 850,000 clones detected, around 72% appear once; the ten largest clones hold around 1.8%. The source is a woman aged 30 to 39 in good health. The sample consisted of memory CD4+ T cells sorted from blood. Subset noted: CD45RA-negative fraction. The rearrangement joins TRBV25-1 to TRBJ2-1; 10 bases line up with TRBD1. In DNA, the CDR3 is TGTGCCAGCAGTCCCCATGGAGGGACAGGGGACAATGAGCAGTTCTTC. The encoded protein is CASSPHGGTGDNEQFF. The full variable domain, in which reference TRBV25-1 and TRBJ2-1 provide the parts outside the CDR3, is EADIYQTPRYLVIGTGKKITLECSQTMGHDKMYWYQQDPGMELHLIHYSYGVNSTEKGDLSSESTVSRIRTEHFPLTLESARPSHTSQYLCASSPHGGTGDNEQFFGPGTRLTVL.